The clone carrying this TCR beta chain appeared a single time. The target antigen is unknown. This same CDR3 is encoded by further DNA sequences in the sample. The healthy adult donors were HIV-negative and reported no recent acute infections or vaccinations. This entry belongs to a study of shared clonotypes between healthy human individuals. Trimming removed 2 bases at V and 7 bases at J, with 6 bases between. CDR1 MDHEN and CDR2 SYDVKM come from the germline V gene. CDR3 size: 12 residues. The study's findings and limits: Naive subsets, compared against memory subsets, generally had larger estimated richness values.

Generated by immunoSEQ multiplex PCR, the TCRdb table keeps only in-frame clones and is missing some. The sample consists of 2 million to 3 million clones, under 95% of them appearing once. The rearrangement uses TRBV28 and TRBJ1-5; D not certain. The sequence came from a man in his late teens or twenties in good health. Some clones in this sample may be carry-over from other donors' samples. Sequencing was performed on naive CD4+ T cells from PBMCs. Subset meaning: CD45RA+ positively selected. Here the CDR3 reads CASSLPGQPQHF. CDR3 sequence (DNA): TGTGCCAGCAGTTTACCTGGGCAGCCCCAGCATTTT.